This T cell receptor (beta chain) was captured by sequencing in a study of blood T cell repertoires in COVID-19. Study-level background: Nucleic acid was either cDNA or gDNA, and it came from T cells, B-cell-depleted T cells, or PBMCs.

The length of the CDR3 is 15 residues. Germline lookup yields CDR1 KGHDR and CDR2 SFDVKD. V was cut by 4 bases and J by 1 base, with 10 bases left in between. Study processing details: Using reference gene primer amplification, nucleated cell counts were estimated. Using immunoSEQ multiplex PCR, the repertoire was profiled, and TCRdb retains in-frame clones only, with some absent. V and J calls and clone size are copied from that table; D and trimming were computed from the DNA. Of about 190,000 clones in the sample, around 80% were seen once. The receptor was isolated from a woman of 80 years or more with active or convalescent COVID-19. The sample taken for sequencing was peripheral blood. The V call is TRBV24-1, the J call TRBJ1-5, with TRBD1 as a possible D gene (6 bases). The CDR3 DNA follows: TGTGCCACCAGTGAACAGGGCTGGAGCAATCAGCCCCAGCATTTT. This gives the protein CATSEQGWSNQPQHF.